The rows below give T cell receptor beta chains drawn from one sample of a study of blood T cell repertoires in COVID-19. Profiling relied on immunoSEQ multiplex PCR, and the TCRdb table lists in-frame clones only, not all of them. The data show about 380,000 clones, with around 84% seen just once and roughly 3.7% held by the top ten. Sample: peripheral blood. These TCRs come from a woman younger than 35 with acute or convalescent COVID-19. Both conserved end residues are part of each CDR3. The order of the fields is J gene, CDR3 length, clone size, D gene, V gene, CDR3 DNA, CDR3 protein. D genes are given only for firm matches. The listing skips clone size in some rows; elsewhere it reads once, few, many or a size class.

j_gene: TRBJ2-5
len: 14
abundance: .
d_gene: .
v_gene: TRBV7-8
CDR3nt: TGTGCCAGCAGCTTAGTTAGGGGATCAGAGACCCAGTACTTC
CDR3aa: CASSLVRGSETQYF

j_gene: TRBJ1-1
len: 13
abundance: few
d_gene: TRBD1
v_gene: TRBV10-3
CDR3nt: TGTGCCATCAGGGACAGGGATGCCACTGAAGCTTTCTTT
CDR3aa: CAIRDRDATEAFF

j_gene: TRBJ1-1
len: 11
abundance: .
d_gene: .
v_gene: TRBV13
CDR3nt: TGTGCCAGCGAACGCGGCACTGAAGCTTTCTTT
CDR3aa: CASERGTEAFF

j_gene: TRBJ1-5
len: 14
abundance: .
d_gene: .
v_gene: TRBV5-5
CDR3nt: TGTGCCAGCAGCCCGGGCAATGTAGGCCCAGGGGAGCATTTT
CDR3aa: CASSPGNVGPGEHF

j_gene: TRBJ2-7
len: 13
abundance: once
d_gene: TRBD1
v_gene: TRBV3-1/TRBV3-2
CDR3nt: TGTGCCAGGGGGACAGGGTTACGTGGAGAGCAGTACTTC
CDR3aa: CARGTGLRGEQYF

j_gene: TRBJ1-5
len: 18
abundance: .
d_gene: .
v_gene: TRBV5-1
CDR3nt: TGCGCCAGCAGCCCGGGAGGAGGAGGAGGGAGAGGCAATCAGCCCCAGCATTTT
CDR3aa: CASSPGGGGGRGNQPQHF

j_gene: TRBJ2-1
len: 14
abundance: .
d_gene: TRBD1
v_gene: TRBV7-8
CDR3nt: TGTGCCAGCAGCTTACAGGGGGCGTACAATGAGCAGTTCTTC
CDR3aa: CASSLQGAYNEQFF

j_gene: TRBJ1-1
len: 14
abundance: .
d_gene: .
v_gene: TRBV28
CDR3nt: TGTGCCAGCAGTTTCGGAAGGGGGTTGGCTGAAGCTTTCTTT
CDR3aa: CASSFGRGLAEAFF

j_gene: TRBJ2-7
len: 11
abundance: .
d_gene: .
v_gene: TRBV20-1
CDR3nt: TGCAGCGCACAGGGACCCTACGAGCAGTACTTC
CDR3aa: CSAQGPYEQYF

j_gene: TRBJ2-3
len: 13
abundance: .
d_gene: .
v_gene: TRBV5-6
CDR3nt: TGTGCCAGCAGCTTGGGCTCTACCAATACGCAGTATTTT
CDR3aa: CASSLGSTNTQYF

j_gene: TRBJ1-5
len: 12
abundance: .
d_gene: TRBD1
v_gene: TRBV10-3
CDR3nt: TGTGCCACCCGACAGGGAGCCCAGCCCCAGCATTTT
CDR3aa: CATRQGAQPQHF

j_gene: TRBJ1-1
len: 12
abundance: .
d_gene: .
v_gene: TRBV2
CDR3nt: TGTGCCAGCAGTGATAGGGGCCCTGAAGCTTTCTTT
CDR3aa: CASSDRGPEAFF

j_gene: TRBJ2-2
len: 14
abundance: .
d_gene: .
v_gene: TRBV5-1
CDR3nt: TGCGCCAGCAGCTCGCAGGGTTGGACCGGGGAGCTGTTTTTT
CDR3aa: CASSSQGWTGELFF

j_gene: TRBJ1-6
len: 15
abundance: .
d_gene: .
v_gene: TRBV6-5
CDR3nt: TGTGCCAGCAGTTCTGAGGCGGCCGAGGGTTCACCCCTCCACTTT
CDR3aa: CASSSEAAEGSPLHF

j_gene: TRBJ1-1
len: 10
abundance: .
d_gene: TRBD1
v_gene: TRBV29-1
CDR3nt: TGCAGCGACCGGGACAGTGAAGCTTTCTTT
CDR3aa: CSDRDSEAFF

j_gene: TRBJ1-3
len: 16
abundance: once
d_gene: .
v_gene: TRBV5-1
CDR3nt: TGCGCCAGCAGCCGACTCGGGACAAACTCTGGAAACACCATATATTTT
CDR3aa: CASSRLGTNSGNTIYF

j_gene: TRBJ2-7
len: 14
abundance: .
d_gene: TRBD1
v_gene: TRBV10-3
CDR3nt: TGTGCCATCAGAACCGGGACAGGGGTTTACGAGCAGTACTTC
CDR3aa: CAIRTGTGVYEQYF

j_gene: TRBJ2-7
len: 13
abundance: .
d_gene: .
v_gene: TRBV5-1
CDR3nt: TGCGCCAGCAGCTTCAGGGGACCCTACGAGCAGTACTTC
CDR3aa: CASSFRGPYEQYF

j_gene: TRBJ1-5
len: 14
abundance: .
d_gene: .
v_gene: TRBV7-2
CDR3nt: TGTGCCAGCAGCTTCGACAGTAGCAATCAGCCCCAGCATTTT
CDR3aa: CASSFDSSNQPQHF

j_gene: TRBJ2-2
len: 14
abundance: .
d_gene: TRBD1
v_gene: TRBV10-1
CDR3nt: TGCGCCAGCTCAGGGGGCAAGAACACCGGGGAGCTGTTTTTT
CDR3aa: CASSGGKNTGELFF

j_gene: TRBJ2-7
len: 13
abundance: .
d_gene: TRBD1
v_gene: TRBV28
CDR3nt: TGTGCCAGCAGTCCGGGACAGGGGGACGAGCAGTACTTC
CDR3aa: CASSPGQGDEQYF

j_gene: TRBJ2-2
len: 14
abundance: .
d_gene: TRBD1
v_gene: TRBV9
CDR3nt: TGTGCCAGCAGCGGAGGGACAGGGACCGGGGAGCTGTTTTTT
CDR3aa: CASSGGTGTGELFF

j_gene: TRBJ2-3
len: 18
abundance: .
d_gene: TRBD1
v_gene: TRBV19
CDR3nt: TGTGCCAGTAGTACCATTGGGGGACAGCTACTTAGCACAGATACGCAGTATTTT
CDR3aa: CASSTIGGQLLSTDTQYF

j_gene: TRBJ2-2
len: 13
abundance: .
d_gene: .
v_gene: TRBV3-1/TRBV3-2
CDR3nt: TGTGCCAGCTCCACTTTTAACACCGGGGAGCTGTTTTTT
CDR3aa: CASSTFNTGELFF

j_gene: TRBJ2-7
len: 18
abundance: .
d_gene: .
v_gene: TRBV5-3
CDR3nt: TGTGCCAGAAGCTTGAACCTAGGCGCGCGGCAGGGCCCCTACGAGCAGTACTTC
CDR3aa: CARSLNLGARQGPYEQYF

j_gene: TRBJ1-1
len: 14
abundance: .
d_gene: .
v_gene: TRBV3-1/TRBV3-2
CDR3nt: TGTGCCAGCAGCCAAGTAGACAGGAACACTGAAGCTTTCTTT
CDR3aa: CASSQVDRNTEAFF

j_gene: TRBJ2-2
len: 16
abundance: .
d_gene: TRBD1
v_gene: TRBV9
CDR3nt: TGTGCCAGCAGCACGCGGACAGGCCTTAACACCGGGGAGCTGTTTTTT
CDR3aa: CASSTRTGLNTGELFF

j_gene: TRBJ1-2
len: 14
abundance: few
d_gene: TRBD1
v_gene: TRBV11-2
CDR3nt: TGTGCCAGCAGCTTGGGACAGGGGAACTATGGCTACACCTTC
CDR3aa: CASSLGQGNYGYTF

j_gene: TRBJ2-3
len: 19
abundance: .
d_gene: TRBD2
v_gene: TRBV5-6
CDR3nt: TGTGCCAGCAGCCCCCCCTTTCGGGGGGGGATTGTTAGTACAGATACGCAGTATTTT
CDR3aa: CASSPPFRGGIVSTDTQYF

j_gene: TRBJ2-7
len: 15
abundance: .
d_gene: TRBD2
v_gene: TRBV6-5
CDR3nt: TGTGCCAGCAGACCCAATAGCGGGGGAAGTTACGAGCAGTACTTC
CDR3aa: CASRPNSGGSYEQYF

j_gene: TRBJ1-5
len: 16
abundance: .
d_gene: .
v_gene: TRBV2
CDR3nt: TGTGCCAGCAGTGAAGCGCAGTTTGGTAGCAATCAGCCCCAGCATTTT
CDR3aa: CASSEAQFGSNQPQHF

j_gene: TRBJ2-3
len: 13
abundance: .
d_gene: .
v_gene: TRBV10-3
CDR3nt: TGTGCCATCAGGAACGGGACTACAGATACGCAGTATTTT
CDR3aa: CAIRNGTTDTQYF

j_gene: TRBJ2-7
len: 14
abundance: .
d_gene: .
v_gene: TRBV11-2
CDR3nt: TGTGCCAGCAGGAGGGACATCTCCTACTACGAGCAGTACTTC
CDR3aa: CASRRDISYYEQYF

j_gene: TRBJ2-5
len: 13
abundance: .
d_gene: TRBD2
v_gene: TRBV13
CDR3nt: TGTGCCAGCGGAGCGGGAGGACGTGAGACCCAGTACTTC
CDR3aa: CASGAGGRETQYF

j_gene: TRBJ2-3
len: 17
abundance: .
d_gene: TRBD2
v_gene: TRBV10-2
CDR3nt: TGCGCCAGCAGTGAATACCATGCGGGGGGAGACACAGATACGCAGTATTTT
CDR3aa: CASSEYHAGGDTDTQYF

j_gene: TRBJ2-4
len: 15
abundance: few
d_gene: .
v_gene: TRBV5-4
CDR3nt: TGTGCCAGCAGCGTGGGGACTGGAGGGCAAAACATTCAGTACTTC
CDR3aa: CASSVGTGGQNIQYF

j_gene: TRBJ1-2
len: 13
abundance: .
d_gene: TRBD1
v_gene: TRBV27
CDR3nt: TGTGCCAGCAGTTATCGAACAGGGGTTGGCTACACCTTC
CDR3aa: CASSYRTGVGYTF